This note documents a single TCR beta chain sequence. The clone's antigen remains unknown. Nothing much larger sits one base from this clone, and base qualities are not available. The data stem from a study of T cell responses to AZD1222 COVID-19 vaccine (dated by TCRdb to the early 2020s). In terms of the full investigation: AZD1222 recipients whose second dose came at about 4 weeks and those whose second dose came at about 12 weeks were combined into one group, since spike-specific TCR depth and breadth did not differ between the two schedules. Enrollment into the trials was organized by age into subgroups of 18-55, 56-69 and 70-plus years, and those subgroups contained roughly 150, 30 and 60 TCR-sequenced participants, respectively. A total of under 250 trial participants underwent TCR sequencing, of whom about 200 had received two doses of AZD1222 and approximately 26 had received two doses of the MenACWY control vaccine.

The CDR3 regions of human TCRbeta chains were analyzed by immunosequencing. From the authors' description of their analysis: TCRs in the repertoires were compared against a reference library of SARS-CoV-2-specific TCRs that had been generated with the MIRA antigen-specificity platform. Breadth meant the fraction of unique TCRs that were SARS-CoV-2-associated, whereas depth meant the fraction of total T cells that were SARS-CoV-2-associated. Using the MIRA data, each spike-specific TCR was mapped to the spike region that the TCR reacts to and placed in a CD4 or CD8 class. Log10-transformed breadth and depth values were compared by one-way ANOVA with Sidak's multiple comparisons tests. TCRdb's version of the immuneACCESS table is confined to in-frame rearrangements and falls short of the full clone set. An unresolved V gene accounts for under half of the shortfall where checked; the remainder is of unknown origin. The V and J calls and clone size were taken over from that table, and D and trimming were inferred from the DNA. The sample table shows 150,000 or so clones, and around 91% are seen once. In total, the top ten clones hold roughly 5.5% of the sample.

The CDR3 has 13 amino acids, counting the end cysteine and phenylalanine. Only CDR3 DNA remains: 39 bases, in frame from the first base. Taken from the germline V gene (reference sequence), the CDR1 and CDR2 loops are MNHEY and SMNVEV. V is pared back by 5 bases and J by 2 bases, with 9 bases lying between the germline termini. The time point label corresponds to: baseline before first vaccination. Vaccinee samples were obtained from the UK trials COV001 and COV002, which included a single-blind randomized controlled phase 2/3 trial of AZD1222 (ChAdOx1 nCoV-19) in healthy adults. For TCRbeta chain sequencing, PBMC samples from trial participants were taken at day 0 and at day 28 after the second dose. Overall study outcomes, separate from this receptor: A significant rise in spike-specific TCR breadth and depth was observed after two AZD1222 doses relative to day 0 and relative to MenACWY recipients. No day 14 peak-response samples were available, so repertoires were characterized only after the peak T cell response. The whole spike protein was spanned by vaccine-associated CD4 TCRs, and dominant responses were seen in regions 160-218 and 743-854. Participants were mostly white British and included more females than males, and it was suggested by the authors that clonal diversity may have been underestimated. Conclusions about previously exposed vaccinees are limited because only six or seven AZD1222 recipients were SARS-CoV-2 seropositive at baseline. In the small 56-69-year group, the increase in depth fell short of significance, most likely because of low power. Nearly half of unique spike-specific TCRs reportedly recognized epitopes outside regions mutated in the B.1.351 and B.1.1.7 variants.

The receptor comes from an adult in good health. The rearrangement joined TRBV27 to TRBJ2-5; no confident D gene assignment can be made. Sequences were derived from peripheral blood, sampled on day 0 of AZD1222 vaccination. The nucleotide sequence is given as TGTGCCAGCAGTCTCGACGGTCAAGAGACCCAGTACTTC. This is translated as CASSLDGQETQYF.